A selection of T cell receptor beta chains follows, all from one sample in a study of T cell responses to AZD1222 COVID-19 vaccine. Repertoires were generated with immunoSEQ multiplex PCR, while TCRdb's copy carries only in-frame clones and drops some. The repertoire holds roughly 140,000 clones, with 90% as singletons. The sequencing used peripheral blood, collected 28 days after the second AZD1222 dose. The source is an adult who received the AZD1222 COVID-19 vaccine. The CDR3 runs from the conserved cysteine through the conserved F or W. D genes are given only for firm matches. The size entry is marked missing in some rows and otherwise reads once, few, many or a size class.

length	D	size	V	J	CDR3	DNA
15	TRBD2	NA	TRBV2	TRBJ2-1	CASSQREIVDNEQFF	TGTGCCAGCAGTCAGCGGGAAATCGTAGACAATGAGCAGTTCTTC
18	NA	NA	TRBV28	TRBJ1-6	CASSPLPDGHHNNSPLHF	TGTGCCAGCAGTCCCCTACCCGACGGGCATCACAATAATTCACCCCTCCACTTT
15	NA	NA	TRBV19	TRBJ1-2	CASSIVNREGYGYTF	TGTGCCAGTAGTATAGTTAACAGGGAAGGATATGGCTACACCTTC
13	NA	NA	TRBV6-5	TRBJ1-3	CASTYKDGNTIYF	TGTGCCAGCACCTATAAAGATGGAAACACCATATATTTT
15	NA	NA	TRBV6-5	TRBJ1-5	CASRASGRGNQPQHF	TGTGCCAGCAGAGCATCAGGGAGGGGCAATCAGCCCCAGCATTTT
14	NA	NA	TRBV6-5	TRBJ2-1	CASSYQQAYNEQFF	TGTGCCAGCAGTTACCAACAGGCCTACAATGAGCAGTTCTTC
17	NA	NA	TRBV5-1	TRBJ1-3	CASSLDLHVGSGNTIYF	TGCGCCAGCAGCTTGGACCTCCATGTCGGCTCTGGAAACACCATATATTTT
13	TRBD1	NA	TRBV19	TRBJ1-2	CASNDRGFYGYTF	TGTGCCAGTAACGACAGGGGCTTCTATGGCTACACCTTC
17	NA	NA	TRBV5-1	TRBJ2-3	CASSPTRKGGGTDTQYF	TGCGCCAGCAGCCCGACTAGGAAGGGGGGCGGCACAGATACGCAGTATTTT
16	NA	NA	TRBV9	TRBJ1-3	CASSGTWRGTGNTIYF	TGTGCCAGCAGCGGTACTTGGAGAGGGACTGGAAACACCATATATTTT
15	TRBD1	NA	TRBV4-1	TRBJ1-5	CASSAQGARNQPQHF	TGCGCCAGCAGCGCACAGGGGGCGCGCAATCAGCCCCAGCATTTT
13	NA	NA	TRBV12-3/TRBV12-4	TRBJ1-5	CASSFWGDQPQHF	TGTGCCAGCAGTTTTTGGGGAGATCAGCCCCAGCATTTT
17	TRBD1	NA	TRBV24-1	TRBJ1-2	CATRLGGTAVWSGGYTF	TGTGCCACCAGGCTAGGCGGGACAGCCGTATGGTCTGGGGGCTACACCTTC
15	TRBD1	NA	TRBV25-1	TRBJ2-7	CASSDAGDRVYEQYF	TGTGCCAGCAGTGACGCCGGGGACAGGGTTTACGAGCAGTACTTC
13	NA	NA	TRBV5-6	TRBJ2-1	CASSLEGTHEQFF	TGTGCCAGCAGCTTGGAGGGGACCCATGAGCAGTTCTTC
15	TRBD1	NA	TRBV4-1	TRBJ2-2	CASSLGQGNTGELFF	TGCGCCAGCAGCCTCGGACAGGGGAACACCGGGGAGCTGTTTTTT
13	NA	NA	TRBV24-1	TRBJ2-1	CATSDLEGNWQFF	TGTGCCACCAGTGACTTGGAGGGAAATTGGCAGTTCTTC
11	NA	NA	TRBV12-3/TRBV12-4	TRBJ1-2	CASMLGYGYTF	TGTGCCAGCATGTTGGGATATGGCTACACCTTC
16	NA	NA	TRBV4-1	TRBJ1-1	CASSQPGRDGDTEAFF	TGCGCCAGCAGCCAGCCCGGGAGGGATGGGGACACTGAAGCTTTCTTT
17	TRBD1	once	TRBV18	TRBJ2-6	CASSPRTGYSGANVLTF	TGTGCCAGCTCACCCCGGACAGGGTACTCTGGGGCCAACGTCCTGACTTTC
13	TRBD1	NA	TRBV29-1	TRBJ1-2	CSAAQGAGGGYTF	TGCAGCGCTGCACAGGGGGCAGGGGGTGGCTACACCTTC
13	NA	once	TRBV12-3/TRBV12-4	TRBJ1-1	CASSLGTYAEAFF	TGTGCCAGCAGTTTAGGGACATACGCTGAAGCTTTCTTT
16	TRBD2	NA	TRBV20-1	TRBJ2-7	CSASPLAGVVSYEQYF	TGCAGTGCTAGTCCACTAGCGGGAGTAGTATCCTACGAGCAGTACTTC
16	TRBD2	NA	TRBV7-2	TRBJ2-1	CASSLPTSGSYNEQFF	TGTGCCAGCAGCTTACCCACTAGCGGATCTTACAATGAGCAGTTCTTC
16	NA	NA	TRBV12-5	TRBJ1-5	CASGLRSGTANQPQHF	TGTGCTAGTGGTTTGCGTTCCGGGACGGCCAATCAGCCCCAGCATTTT
12	NA	NA	TRBV14	TRBJ2-4	CASSVDMNIQYF	TGTGCCAGCAGCGTGGATATGAACATTCAGTACTTC
16	NA	NA	TRBV13	TRBJ1-1	CASSPRPDSLNTEAFF	TGTGCCAGCAGCCCAAGGCCGGACAGCCTAAACACTGAAGCTTTCTTT
13	NA	NA	TRBV29-1	TRBJ1-1	CSGVLGDGTEAFF	TGCAGCGGTGTGTTGGGGGATGGCACTGAAGCTTTCTTT
15	TRBD1	NA	TRBV19	TRBJ1-4	CASTRTGTSNEKLFF	TGTGCCAGTACGAGGACAGGGACCTCTAATGAAAAACTGTTTTTT
13	NA	NA	TRBV6-1	TRBJ1-5	CASSEAGNQPQHF	TGTGCCAGCAGTGAAGCGGGCAATCAGCCCCAGCATTTT
11	NA	NA	TRBV2	TRBJ1-4	CASSGEAKLFF	TGTGCCAGCAGTGGGGAAGCGAAACTGTTTTTT
13	NA	few	TRBV18	TRBJ1-2	CASSPEVVDGYTF	TGTGCCAGCTCACCTGAGGTGGTGGATGGCTACACCTTC
13	TRBD1	once	TRBV30	TRBJ1-3	CVQWTGSGNTIYF	TGTGTCCAGTGGACAGGGTCTGGAAACACCATATATTTT
15	NA	NA	TRBV5-1	TRBJ2-2	CASSLGRANTGELFF	TGCGCCAGCAGCCTTGGACGGGCGAACACCGGGGAGCTGTTTTTT
14	NA	NA	TRBV2	TRBJ2-7	CASSRQMASYEQYF	TGTGCCAGCAGTAGACAAATGGCCTCCTACGAGCAGTACTTC
14	NA	once	TRBV11-2	TRBJ2-7	CASSLGSGFYEQYF	TGTGCCAGCAGCTTAGGGTCGGGGTTCTACGAGCAGTACTTC
15	TRBD2	NA	TRBV7-9	TRBJ2-1	CASSLDGRAYNEQFF	TGTGCCAGCAGCTTAGACGGGAGGGCGTACAATGAGCAGTTCTTC
16	NA	NA	TRBV6-1	TRBJ2-6	CASSDPASSGANVLTF	TGTGCCAGCAGTGACCCAGCCAGCTCTGGGGCCAACGTCCTGACTTTC
14	NA	few	TRBV25-1	TRBJ1-5	CASSEGYGNQPQHF	TGTGCCAGCAGTGAAGGATATGGCAATCAGCCCCAGCATTTT
15	TRBD2	NA	TRBV28	TRBJ2-5	CASSGLAGLGETQYF	TGTGCCAGCAGTGGACTAGCGGGACTAGGGGAGACCCAGTACTTC
16	NA	NA	TRBV14	TRBJ2-2	CASSPFRSILAGELFF	TGTGCCAGCAGCCCTTTCCGTAGTATCTTAGCCGGGGAGCTGTTTTTT
16	TRBD1	NA	TRBV19	TRBJ2-7	CASSIVTRGRSYEQYF	TGTGCCAGTAGTATAGTTACCAGGGGGCGATCCTACGAGCAGTACTTC